The rows below give T cell receptor beta chains drawn from one sample of a study of identical twins. One entry per CDR3 protein results from TCRdb running MiXCR on the 5' RACE reads. The sample contains about 300,000 distinct CDR3 sequences, 9% to 15% of which appear only once. In addition, the sample was reused for a study of yellow fever vaccine responses in identical twins.

Sequenced input: CD8+ T cells sorted from blood. The receptor set was obtained from a woman between 18 and 29 years old in good health. CDR3s include the opening cysteine and the closing phenylalanine or tryptophan. The D gene is left open where the match is weak. The size field is filled for only some rows; it gives once, few, many or a size class.

few,TRBD1,TRBJ2-5,TRBV7-2,CASSLVDRTQETQYF,TGTGCCAGCAGCTTGGTGGACAGGACTCAAGAGACCCAGTACTTC
once,TRBD2,TRBJ2-3,TRBV20-1,CSARDLLAGSDTQYF,TGCAGTGCTAGAGATCTTCTAGCGGGATCGGATACGCAGTATTTT
NA,NA,TRBJ1-1,TRBV7-9,CASSQTGTEAFF,TGTGCCAGCAGTCAAACAGGGACCGAAGCTTTCTTT
few,NA,TRBJ2-7,TRBV12-3/TRBV12-4,CASSLADYYEQYF,TGTGCCAGCAGTTTAGCGGATTACTACGAGCAGTACTTC
NA,NA,TRBJ2-7,TRBV28,CASSLVLRPYEQYF,TGTGCCAGCAGTTTAGTCTTGCGGCCCTACGAGCAGTACTTC
few,NA,TRBJ1-1,TRBV5-1,CASSRWQGGTEAFF,TGCGCCAGCAGCAGGTGGCAGGGCGGCACTGAAGCTTTCTTT
many,NA,TRBJ2-7,TRBV2,CASRGSSYEQYF,TGTGCCAGCCGGGGCAGCTCCTACGAGCAGTACTTC
few,TRBD1,TRBJ2-7,TRBV3-1,CASSRRDRAYEQYF,TGTGCCAGCAGCCGCCGGGACAGGGCCTACGAGCAGTACTTC
many,TRBD2,TRBJ2-1,TRBV12-3/TRBV12-4,CASSLGGGEINEQFF,TGTGCCAGCAGTTTGGGCGGGGGGGAAATCAATGAGCAGTTCTTC
many,NA,TRBJ2-2,TRBV28,CASSRPRKTGELFF,TGTGCCAGCAGCCGGCCCAGGAAGACCGGGGAGCTGTTTTTT
few,NA,TRBJ2-5,TRBV9,CASSVGWGQETQYF,TGTGCCAGCAGCGTAGGTTGGGGCCAAGAGACCCAGTACTTC
NA,NA,TRBJ2-6,TRBV4-1,CASSPYYSGANVLTF,TGCGCCAGCAGCCCTTATTACTCTGGGGCCAACGTCCTGACTTTC
many,TRBD1,TRBJ2-7,TRBV29-1,CSVRQGPSYEQYF,TGCAGCGTCCGACAGGGGCCCTCCTACGAGCAGTACTTC
NA,NA,TRBJ1-4,TRBV28,CASSLLATGSPNEKLFF,TGTGCCAGCAGTTTATTGGCTACAGGGTCCCCTAATGAAAAACTGTTTTTT
NA,NA,TRBJ2-1,TRBV24-1,CATSDLRPGHGSYNEQFF,TGTGCCACCAGTGATTTGCGACCGGGACACGGCTCCTACAATGAGCAGTTCTTC
many,TRBD2,TRBJ2-1,TRBV27,CASSLITSVDSPYNEQFF,TGTGCCAGCAGTTTGATTACTAGCGTGGATTCACCCTACAATGAGCAGTTCTTC
few,TRBD1,TRBJ1-2,TRBV20-1,CSARANRDSNYGYTF,TGCAGTGCTAGAGCAAACCGGGACAGCAACTATGGCTACACCTTC
once,NA,TRBJ2-5,TRBV27,CASSLWGTRVETQYF,TGTGCCAGCAGTTTATGGGGAACGCGGGTAGAGACCCAGTACTTC
many,NA,TRBJ1-3,TRBV10-3,CATDPYAGTGNTIYF,TGTGCCACCGACCCGTATGCCGGGACCGGAAACACCATATATTTT
NA,NA,TRBJ2-1,TRBV12-3/TRBV12-4,CASTPTQAGGEQFF,TGTGCCAGCACCCCTACCCAAGCAGGCGGTGAGCAGTTCTTC
NA,TRBD2,TRBJ2-2,TRBV4-1,CASSPPGLAVFGELFF,TGCGCCAGCAGCCCGCCGGGACTAGCGGTCTTCGGGGAGCTGTTTTTT
NA,NA,TRBJ2-3,TRBV5-5,CASSLAEASTDTQYF,TGTGCCAGCAGCTTGGCGGAAGCTAGCACAGATACGCAGTATTTT
many,NA,TRBJ2-7,TRBV6-5,CASSYRFGAPEQYF,TGTGCCAGCAGTTACCGGTTCGGGGCCCCCGAGCAGTACTTC
few,TRBD2,TRBJ2-4,TRBV7-2,CASSLLAGGHGNIQYF,TGTGCCAGCAGCTTGTTAGCGGGAGGCCATGGAAACATTCAGTACTTC
few,NA,TRBJ1-1,TRBV7-9,CATSWGITEAFF,TGTGCCACCTCTTGGGGGATCACTGAAGCTTTCTTT
NA,NA,TRBJ2-1,TRBV15,CATSRDAPEYNEQFF,TGTGCCACCAGCAGAGATGCCCCCGAATACAATGAGCAGTTCTTC
NA,NA,TRBJ2-1,TRBV4-2,CASSQMGGPNNEQFF,TGTGCCAGCAGCCAGATGGGGGGCCCAAACAATGAGCAGTTCTTC
few,NA,TRBJ2-7,TRBV20-1,CSAVGDTSSYEQYF,TGCAGTGCTGTAGGGGATACCAGCTCCTACGAGCAGTACTTC
few,TRBD2,TRBJ2-5,TRBV28,CASSYSSGARETQYF,TGTGCCAGCAGTTATTCTAGCGGGGCGAGGGAGACCCAGTACTTC
few,TRBD2,TRBJ2-2,TRBV27,CASSPSLLAGGPRYTGELFF,TGTGCCAGCAGTCCTTCACTACTAGCGGGAGGGCCGCGGTACACCGGGGAGCTGTTTTTT
few,NA,TRBJ1-5,TRBV15,CATSDRALGHEPQHF,TGTGCCACCAGCGACCGGGCCCTCGGTCATGAGCCCCAGCATTTT
NA,TRBD1,TRBJ1-2,TRBV27,CASRTGGGGYTF,TGTGCCAGTCGAACAGGGGGAGGGGGCTACACCTTC
NA,NA,TRBJ1-2,TRBV14,CASSQAGPGVYGYTF,TGTGCCAGCAGCCAAGCGGGCCCTGGGGTCTATGGCTACACCTTC
many,NA,TRBJ2-7,TRBV29-1,CSVVTESSYEQYF,TGCAGCGTTGTAACAGAGAGCTCCTACGAGCAGTACTTC
few,NA,TRBJ2-1,TRBV11-2,CASSLDSYYNEQFF,TGTGCCAGCAGCTTAGATTCGTACTACAATGAGCAGTTCTTC
NA,NA,TRBJ1-2,TRBV5-6,CASRGDTTKDYGYTF,TGTGCCAGCAGGGGGGACACGACTAAGGACTATGGCTACACCTTC
NA,NA,TRBJ1-4,TRBV7-9,CASSLGGEEKLFF,TGTGCCAGCAGCTTGGGGGGAGAAGAAAAACTGTTTTTT
NA,NA,TRBJ1-2,TRBV7-8,CASSPSSRGDYGYTF,TGTGCCAGCAGCCCCAGTTCGCGTGGAGACTATGGCTACACCTTC
NA,TRBD2,TRBJ2-1,TRBV4-1,CASSQGLSGGDEQFF,TGCGCCAGCAGCCAAGGGTTGTCGGGGGGGGATGAGCAGTTCTTC
NA,NA,TRBJ2-1,TRBV10-3,CAISAAVYNEQFF,TGTGCCATCAGTGCAGCGGTCTACAATGAGCAGTTCTTC
NA,NA,TRBJ2-5,TRBV7-8,CASRETQYF,TGTGCCAGCAGAGAGACCCAGTACTTC
NA,NA,TRBJ2-3,TRBV12-3/TRBV12-4,CASSSLGPSTDTQYF,TGTGCCAGCAGTTCCTTAGGGCCTAGCACAGATACGCAGTATTTT
NA,NA,TRBJ2-3,TRBV10-3,CAISESTSTDTQYF,TGTGCCATCAGTGAGTCTACTAGCACAGATACGCAGTATTTT
few,TRBD2,TRBJ2-1,TRBV28,CASSALGRENEQFF,TGTGCCAGCAGTGCCCTGGGGCGGGAGAATGAGCAGTTCTTC
NA,TRBD2,TRBJ2-1,TRBV11-1,CASSSLSSGGLSSYNEQFF,TGTGCCAGCAGCTCCCTCTCTAGCGGGGGCTTAAGCTCCTACAATGAGCAGTTCTTC